This entry lists 5 T cell receptor beta chains sequenced from one sample in a study of Ad26.COV2.S vaccination and SARS-CoV-2 variants. As for treatment: around 19 received Ad26.COV2.S at low or high dose, single or two shots; 5 received placebo; per-sample allocation not given. The samples were gathered on day 63 after the first injection of vaccine or placebo. Profiled with immunoSEQ multiplex PCR; TCRdb holds only in-frame clones, not every one. Of around 300,000 clones in the sample, 90% were seen once. Sequencing used peripheral blood, obtained in a trial of Ad26.COV2.S vaccine versus placebo. These TCRs come from a person aged 18-65 years who received the Ad26.COV2.S COVID-19 vaccine or a placebo.

The chain uses TRBV9 and TRBJ1-2; 10 bases agree with TRBD1. Trimming removed 5 bases from V and 0 bases from J; junction bases left unmatched: 10. Per the germline V gene, CDR1 is SGDLS and CDR2 is YYNGEE. CDR3 length equals 17 residues. CDR3 nucleotides: TGTGCCAGCAGTCCCTGGACAGGGGGTACCGCTAACTATGGCTACACCTTC. It encodes CASSPWTGGTANYGYTF.

This clone was recorded only once. The V call is TRBV25-1, the J call TRBJ2-5, with D possibly TRBD1 on 5 matching bases. Germline CDR1 reads MGHDK; CDR2 reads SYGVNS. Trimming removed 1 base at V and 4 bases at J, with 13 bases between. This CDR3 has 15 residues. The CDR3 nucleotides are TGTGCCAGCAGTGAATTATCGGCAGGGTTAGAGACCCAGTACTTC. It encodes CASSELSAGLETQYF. The whole variable domain, filled in from reference TRBV25-1 and TRBJ2-5, reads EADIYQTPRYLVIGTGKKITLECSQTMGHDKMYWYQQDPGMELHLIHYSYGVNSTEKGDLSSESTVSRIRTEHFPLTLESARPSHTSQYLCASSELSAGLETQYFGPGTRLLVL.

This chain uses TRBV5-5 with TRBJ2-1; no clear D gene. The CDR3 runs 15 residues. V lost 0 bases and J lost 8, with 15 bases in between. CDR1 is SGHKS, CDR2 YYEKEE, per germline (reference sequence). CDR3 protein: CASSLVGYVVYEQFF. Written as DNA, the CDR3 is TGTGCCAGCAGCTTGGTCGGGTATGTTGTTTATGAGCAGTTCTTC.

Remarks on this clone: The sample holds other DNA sequences that translate to the same CDR3. The rearrangement uses TRBV19 and TRBJ1-1; the D is unclear. The CDR3 totals 13 residues. The germline V gene has CDR1 LNHDA and CDR2 SQIVND (reference sequence). The germline V and J ends were trimmed by 3 bases and 0 bases, with 5 bases remaining between them. The CDR3 loop reads CASSISLNTEAFF. The CDR3 nucleotides read TGTGCCAGTAGTATTTCGTTGAACACTGAAGCTTTCTTT. The variable domain in full, completed from reference TRBV19 and TRBJ1-1, reads DGGITQSPKYLFRKEGQNVTLSCEQNLNHDAMYWYRQDPGQGLRLIYYSQIVNDFQKGDIAEGYSVSREKKESFPLTVTSAQKNPTAFYLCASSISLNTEAFFGQGTRLTVV.

This clone showed up many times. The gene calls are TRBV2 and TRBJ1-2; D remains ambiguous. Germline values: CDR1 SNHLY, CDR2 FYNNEI. V dropped 5 bases and J dropped 5 bases, with 15 bases sitting between them. The CDR3 is 14 amino acids. This CDR3 reads CASSQTGSRYGYTF. In nucleotides, the CDR3 is TGTGCCAGCAGTCAGACTGGGTCGAGATATGGCTACACCTTC.